This is a list of T cell receptor beta chains from one sample in a study of T cell repertoires in cytomegalovirus infection. From the reads, TCRdb called clonotypes with MiXCR, one entry per CDR3 protein. The profile shows fewer than 950,000 distinct CDR3 sequences, about 30% of them singletons. Antigens for these TCRs are unknown. The material sequenced was cultured CD8+ T cells from PBMCs, taken from culture after CMV antigen stimulation. Receptor source: a human donor in good health (CMV status not recorded). Some clones in this sample may be carry-over from other donors' samples. CDR3s leave out the opening cysteine and the closing phenylalanine or tryptophan. Each record gives: J gene, V gene, CDR3 protein.

>TRBJ2-5|TRBV28
ASSLLAGEETQY
>TRBJ1-2|TRBV6-4
ASSPSQRGGANYGYT
>TRBJ2-1|TRBV5-4
ASSLYRGFERNEQF
>TRBJ1-2|TRBV10-3
AIRGQIYGYT
>TRBJ1-1|TRBV5-4
ASRLGQGGGTEAF
>TRBJ1-2|TRBV6-5
ASSYSRQGGYT
>TRBJ1-5|TRBV7-2
ASPSIQSNQPQH
>TRBJ2-2|TRBV24-1
ATSPQGATTGELF
>TRBJ1-4|TRBV7-2
ASSPRGVGNEKLF
>TRBJ1-5|TRBV6-1
ASSSGPVGNQPQH
>TRBJ1-2|TRBV6-2/TRBV6-3
ASSFGGMDGYT
>TRBJ2-1|TRBV29-1
SVDAQGAYNEQF
>TRBJ1-2|TRBV4-2
ASSQDGGGYGYT
>TRBJ2-1|TRBV6-6
ASSIWGGGLDNEQF
>TRBJ2-5|TRBV3-1
ASSGFEPMTSGGPLLRETQY